This T cell receptor (beta chain) is drawn from a study of CD8+ T cells in alopecia areata. On the study more broadly: Grafted skin came from C3H/HeJ donors with spontaneous alopecia (roughly 6-13 months old) and was placed on roughly 7-11-week-old female C3H/HeJ mice. General study points: Across lesional scalp, and particularly alopecia totalis/universalis, clonality surpassed that of normal scalp. Scalp sample data also include resident alphabeta T cells from normal skin.

Extraction of RNA preceded its reverse transcription into cDNA, which served as the sequencing template. Sequencing was performed with immunoSEQ multiplex PCR; in TCRdb, only in-frame clones are kept and a portion is missing. This repertoire holds 3,500 to 4,000 clones, and none appear only once. V lost 8 bases and J lost 0; bases outside the gene matches: 4. This CDR3 region has 14 residues. Germline V gene sequence: CDR1 KGHTA, CDR2 FRNEEI. A few counts support this clone. Antigen specificity is unknown. Genes and germline come from the mouse. The sequence runs out 4 residues before the end of the CDR3; the remainder is reconstructed from the germline J gene. Markers used for sorting pooled cutaneous lymph node cells were CD4, CD8alpha, NKG2D, NKG2ACE and others.

Sequencing was done on a sample of CD8+ T cells sorted from a lymph node. The sequence came from a C3H/HeJ mouse with alopecia areata. The MHC haplotype of this mouse line is H2-k. V usage is TRBV24 and J usage is TRBJ2-3; 8 positions match TRBD1. The sequenced CDR3 bases are TGTGCCAGCGGGACAGGACCTAGTGCAGAA. Residues: CASGTGPSAE. The entire CDR3 reads CASGTGPSAETLYF.